Listed below are T cell receptor beta chains from one sample, sequenced in a study of blood T cell repertoires in COVID-19. Libraries were prepared by immunoSEQ multiplex PCR; TCRdb keeps only in-frame clonotypes and omits some of them. The table lists around 240,000 clones, roughly 88% of them singletons. Source material: PBMCs or T cells enriched from blood (not recorded which). These receptors were taken from a woman aged 45-65 years who had recovered from COVID-19. Each CDR3 is given with its conserved first and last residue. Each record gives: V gene, D gene, CDR3 protein. D genes are given only for firm matches.

TRBV28 - CASSFPGRWGHEQYF
TRBV18 TRBD1 CASSRGQGYEKLFF
TRBV13 - CASSFRPGNEQFF
TRBV7-2 TRBD2 CASSLAASGGPSSYNEQFF
TRBV5-1 - CASSPRDPYEQYF
TRBV7-3 TRBD1 CASSNKSLTGTARNEKLFF
TRBV27 - CASSLTLRAYNGYTF
TRBV27 - CASSRGGFGNTIYF
TRBV19 - CASSRPGAFGYGYTF
TRBV6-5 - CASSSTGTGEETQYF
TRBV19 - CASSPGRDVSYNEQFF
TRBV5-1 TRBD2 CASKVLAGESGELFF
TRBV27 - CASKYSGEAGNTIYF
TRBV5-4 TRBD1 CASSLKIGQEAYGYTF
TRBV30 TRBD2 CAWSVGTSAIEQYF
TRBV6-1 - CASSETSGLNSPLHF
TRBV15 - CATSRDQRGRVNQPQHF
TRBV6-6 - CASSKEGSPLHF
TRBV7-2 - CASSLAQATEAFF
TRBV28 TRBD2 CASSLFRLAGGRNEQYF
TRBV11-3 TRBD2 CASRDTGRSNEQFF
TRBV19 - CATRGTLGYTF
TRBV11-3 TRBD2 CASSPRRRGGLIGTDTQYF
TRBV7-9 TRBD2 CASSLEGSGGAGETQYF
TRBV5-1 TRBD1 CASSRGQGNQPQHF
TRBV7-8 - CASSPLVSGSGNTIYF
TRBV14 TRBD1 CASSHYLGQGSYEQYF
TRBV11-2 - CASSLYPSGANVLTF
TRBV2 TRBD1 CASIQQGSNQPQHF
TRBV28 - CASSSVLRAQYF
TRBV24-1 TRBD2 CATSESSGGASDTQYF
TRBV7-6 - CASSPLGAAGASNYEQYF
TRBV7-8 - CASNPRNTGELFF
TRBV19 - CASSIDPRGRANQPQHF
TRBV18 - CASSLKGEGEAFF
TRBV6-5 TRBD2 CASRWGGHEQFF
TRBV27 TRBD2 CASSLFLAGGPGNEQYF
TRBV7-2 TRBD2 CASSLGWGGQETQYF
TRBV11-2 - CASSGTFRTEQYF
TRBV28 TRBD1 CATGQNPSYEQYF
TRBV11-3 TRBD1 CASSLAGTGSYEQYF
TRBV18 TRBD2 CASSPPRLASTDTQYF
TRBV19 TRBD2 CASSRDGGDPWANEQFF
TRBV9 - CASQDLADTQYF
TRBV4-3 TRBD2 CASSQGLAGSLTDTQYF
TRBV5-4 TRBD1 CASSFGTDSYGYTF
TRBV7-2 TRBD1 CASSFQPGGSGRDTQYF
TRBV19 - CASNTGNPEKLFF
TRBV9 - CASSVGGDLNEQFF
TRBV5-1 - CASSLFPGEPQHF